These 14 T cell receptor beta chains originate from one sample sequenced in a study of T cell responses to AZD1222 COVID-19 vaccine. The table came from immunoSEQ multiplex PCR; TCRdb's copy has only in-frame clones and leaves some out. This repertoire shows about 130,000 clones, 75% to 90% found once; its top ten account for around 1.6%. The specimen comprised peripheral blood, sampled on day 0 of AZD1222 vaccination. These receptor sequences come from an adult in good health.

The chain joins TRBV28 to TRBJ1-4, with D possibly TRBD1 on 5 matching bases. Germline V gene sequence: CDR1 MDHEN, CDR2 SYDVKM. V lost 7 bases to trimming and J lost 15 bases, with 21 bases between them. This CDR3 comprises 13 residues. The CDR3 is CASTPSGTQRLFF. For the CDR3, the DNA is TGTGCCAGCACCCCCTCGGGGACGCAAAGATTGTTTTTT.

The chain has TRBV19 and TRBJ1-2; TRBD1 aligns across 7 bases. CDR1 LNHDA and CDR2 SQIVND come from the germline V gene (reference sequence). This CDR3 has 15 amino acids. V was clipped by 6 bases and J by 6 bases; unmatched bases: 13. The CDR3 region is CASSSWDSRGNGYTF. CDR3 nucleotides: TGTGCCAGTAGCTCTTGGGACAGCCGAGGAAATGGCTACACCTTC.

The chain uses TRBV12-3 or TRBV12-4 and TRBJ1-2, with D unclear. The CDR3 covers 12 residues. The V end was cut by 7 bases, the J end by 7 bases, with 13 bases between. Written as DNA, the CDR3 is TGTGCCAGCACCTTGGGCGGGTCTGGCTACACCTTC. This encodes CASTLGGSGYTF.

J is TRBJ2-3 and V is TRBV7-8, with 10 bases that match TRBD1. The ends lost 4 bases at V and 3 bases at J; junction bases unmatched: 1. CDR1 and CDR2 from the germline V gene are SGHVS and FQNEAQ. The CDR3 loop spans 14 amino acids. The CDR3 coding sequence is TGTGCCAGCAGCTGGGACAGGGGAACAGATACGCAGTATTTT. This encodes CASSWDRGTDTQYF. The full variable domain, in which reference TRBV7-8 and TRBJ2-3 provide the parts outside the CDR3, is GAGVSQSPRYKVAKRGQDVALRCDPISGHVSLFWYQQALGQGPEFLTYFQNEAQLDKSGLPSDRFFAERPEGSVSTLKIQRTQQEDSAVYLCASSWDRGTDTQYFGPGTRLTVL.

This chain uses TRBV30 with TRBJ1-2; perhaps TRBD1 as D (5 bases). Germline loops: CDR1 GTSNPN, CDR2 SVGIG (reference sequence). The CDR3 covers 14 residues. V lost 3 bases, J lost 3 bases, and 14 bases lay in between. The CDR3 loop is CAWRGPGGDYGYTF. In DNA, the CDR3 is TGTGCCTGGAGAGGGCCCGGGGGTGACTATGGCTACACCTTC.

The chain carries TRBV3-1 (or the pseudogene TRBV3-2) and TRBJ1-3, with a possible D match to TRBD1 (5 bases). The ends were cut back, 1 base at V and 7 bases at J, with 11 bases in the middle. There are 14 residues in the CDR3. The germline CDR1 and CDR2 sequences are LGHDT and YNNKEL (reference sequence). This CDR3 reads CASSQVAGGNTIYF. CDR3 sequence (DNA): TGTGCCAGCAGCCAAGTCGCGGGGGGGAACACCATATATTTT.

The rearrangement links TRBV28 to TRBJ1-2; 9 bases are shared with TRBD1. With 2 bases clipped from V and 5 bases from J, the junction kept 6 bases outside the gene matches. The germline gives CDR1 MDHEN, CDR2 SYDVKM. The CDR3 has 15 amino acids. The CDR3 DNA follows: TGTGCCAGCAGTTTAATTGGGACAGGGAGGTATGGCTACACCTTC. Translation gives CASSLIGTGRYGYTF.

The rearrangement links TRBV15 to TRBJ1-2; 8 bases align to TRBD1. This CDR3 spans 16 amino acids. The germline V gene encodes CDR1 LNHNV and CDR2 YYDKDF (reference sequence). V was clipped by 4 bases and J by 0 bases; unmatched bases: 7. This CDR3 is CATSIRTGTTNYGYTF. The CDR3 bases are TGTGCCACCAGCATACGGACAGGGACCACTAACTATGGCTACACCTTC.

The rearrangement links TRBV4-3 to TRBJ2-7; unclear D gene. CDR3 length: 15 residues. Germline loops: CDR1 LGHNA, CDR2 YSLEER. The ends were cut back, 4 bases at V and 4 bases at J, with 17 bases in the middle. CDR3 coding DNA: TGCGCCAGCAGCCGCGCGAGGACCCAGCCTTACGAGCAGTACTTC. Translating it yields CASSRARTQPYEQYF.

The rearrangement links TRBV9 to TRBJ1-6, with 9 nucleotides matching TRBD1. The germline gives CDR1 SGDLS, CDR2 YYNGEE. J gave up 5 bases and V 3 bases, and 9 bases lay outside the gene matches. CDR3 length equals 17 residues. The CDR3 region has the DNA TGTGCCAGCAGCGCTAACCTAAGGACAGGGGATAATTCACCCCTCCACTTT. Translated: CASSANLRTGDNSPLHF.

V gene TRBV9 combines with J gene TRBJ2-2; TRBD1 agrees at 9 bases. The J segment lost 5 bases and the V segment lost 3 bases, leaving 11 bases of the junction unmatched. CDR1 is SGDLS and CDR2 is YYNGEE in the germline V gene. This CDR3 has 17 amino acids. This CDR3 is CASSALVGGQGTGELFF. As DNA, the CDR3 is TGTGCCAGCAGCGCCCTGGTCGGGGGACAGGGTACCGGGGAGCTGTTTTTT.

This sequence joins TRBV4-1 and TRBJ1-5; possibly TRBD1 for D (6 bases). Looked up from germline, CDR1 is MGHRA and CDR2 is YSYEKL. CDR3 length: 16 amino acids. V shed 0 bases and J shed 2 bases, with 11 bases lying between them. The CDR3 region has the DNA TGCGCCAGCAGCCAAGACGGGGGGCTGGGCAATCAGCCCCAGCATTTT. It is translated as CASSQDGGLGNQPQHF.

The rearrangement links TRBV28 to TRBJ2-5; 7 nucleotides align to TRBD1. Per the germline V gene, CDR1 is MDHEN and CDR2 is SYDVKM. Unmatched junction bases numbered 4, after V lost 2 bases and J lost 1 base. The CDR3 has 15 amino acids. The CDR3 DNA reads as TGTGCCAGCAGTTTACCCTACAGGGGCCAAGAGACCCAGTACTTC. Its protein product is CASSLPYRGQETQYF.

This chain uses TRBV3-1 (or the pseudogene TRBV3-2) with TRBJ1-1; possible D gene TRBD1, 5 bases. The CDR3 sequence is 13 residues long. Germline V CDR1 and CDR2: LGHDT, YNNKEL (reference sequence). Trimming cost V 4 bases and J 4 bases, with 10 bases left between them. CDR3 region: CASSPDIFTEAFF. CDR3 DNA: TGTGCCAGCAGCCCGGACATTTTCACTGAAGCTTTCTTT.